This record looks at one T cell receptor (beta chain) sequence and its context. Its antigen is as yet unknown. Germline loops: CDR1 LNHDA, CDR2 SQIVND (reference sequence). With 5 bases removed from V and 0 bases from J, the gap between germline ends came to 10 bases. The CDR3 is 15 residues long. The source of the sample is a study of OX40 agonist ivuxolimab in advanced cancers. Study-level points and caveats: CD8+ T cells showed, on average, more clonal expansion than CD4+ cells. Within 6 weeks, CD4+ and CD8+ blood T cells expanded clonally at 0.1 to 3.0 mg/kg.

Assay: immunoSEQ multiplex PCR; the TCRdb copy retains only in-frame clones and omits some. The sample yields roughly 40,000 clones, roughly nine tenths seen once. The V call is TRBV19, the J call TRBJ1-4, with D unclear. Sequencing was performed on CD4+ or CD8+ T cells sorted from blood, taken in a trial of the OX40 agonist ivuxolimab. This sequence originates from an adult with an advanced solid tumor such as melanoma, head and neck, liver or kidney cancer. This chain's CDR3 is CASSSEAATNEKLFF. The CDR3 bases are TGTGCCAGTAGTTCCGAGGCAGCAACTAATGAAAAACTGTTTTTT.